This passage covers 12 T cell receptor delta chains from one sample sequenced in a study of gamma delta lymphoproliferative disorders and STAT genes. Genomic DNA from isolated PBMCs served as the sequencing template. TCRdb used CATT to re-call clones from the multiplex PCR reads. Here the sample spans more than 850 delta-chain clones, about 1.7% being singletons. Material: blood. These receptors originate from a human donor in good health.

There are a few counts of this clone. This DNA translates differently at residue 9 from the TCRdb protein, which is that of a much larger clone; a read error is likely, and the protein shown is the DNA's own translation. The chain carries TRDV2 and TRDJ3; 8 bases are shared with TRDD3. Germline CDR1 and CDR2: GEAIGNYY and EKD. V gave up 2 bases and J gave up 4 bases; unmatched junction bases: 12. The CDR3 covers 19 residues. The CDR3 loop reads CACDKLLGGTVWDTRQMFF. The CDR3 nucleotides are TGTGCCTGTGACAAGTTACTGGGGGGTACGGTTTGGGACACCCGACAGATGTTTTTC.

This clone was seen only a few times. This DNA's translation and the protein TCRdb lists, from a much larger clone, do not match at residue 17, likely due to a read error; the protein shown is translated from the DNA. The chain recombines TRDV1 with TRDJ1; TRDD1 might be the D (6 bases). The CDR3 totals 20 residues. CDR1 and CDR2 from the germline V gene are TSWWSYY and QGS. CDR3 DNA: TGTGCTCTTGGGGATCAAAGTTATTCCTTACGATGGAAATACACCGATAGACTCATCTTT. Its protein product is CALGDQSYSLRWKYTDRLIF.

This clone showed up many times. TCRdb has a much larger clone's protein, which differs at residue 15 from the translation of this DNA, likely because of a read error; what is shown is the protein translated from the DNA. This sample also contains other DNA sequences that code for the same CDR3. The chain carries TRDV1 and TRDJ1, with a possible D match to TRDD1 (6 bases). The V and J ends lost 3 bases and 3 bases respectively, with 29 bases between them. Germline V CDR1 and CDR2: TSWWSYY, QGS. The CDR3 spans 20 residues. The CDR3 region has the DNA TGTGCTCTTGGGGATCAAAGTTATTCCTTACGATGGAAATACGCCGATAAACTCATCTTT. This translates into CALGDQSYSLRWKYADKLIF.

There are a few counts of this clone. TCRdb's protein, taken from a much larger clone, differs from this DNA's translation at residue 9, likely owing to a read error; the protein displayed comes from the DNA. The chain employs TRDV2 and TRDJ1; D perhaps matches TRDD3 (6 bases). The CDR3 runs 17 residues. In germline, CDR1 is GEAIGNYY, CDR2 EKD. V was pared by 3 bases and J by 2 bases, with 21 bases between. The CDR3 DNA sequence: TGTGCCTGTGACTCTATGATACTGAGGGATAGAACCGATAAACTCATCTTT. Translating it yields CACDSMILRDRTDKLIF.

This clone has ten or more counts. This is likely an artifact of a read error, given a far larger clone one base away. Other nucleotide sequences from this sample produce the same CDR3. V gene TRDV2 combines with J gene TRDJ1; 7 nucleotides agree with TRDD3. This CDR3 region has 18 residues. Germline CDR1 is GEAIGNYY and CDR2 is EKD. The CDR3 spells CACDTVGGLGKYTDKLIF. The CDR3 DNA reads TGCGCCTGTGACACCGTCGGGGGATTGGGAAAGTACACCGATAAACTCATCTTT.

This clone was found a few times. The likely explanation is a read error, given a far larger clone one base away. The V and J genes are TRDV2 and TRDJ3; no clear D gene. The J gene is not listed in TCRdb, so it was assigned here from a DNA match to germline. This CDR3 is built from 18 residues. With 1 base removed from V and 0 bases from J, the gap between germline ends came to 12 bases. Germline V gives CDR1 GEAIGNYY, CDR2 EKD. The CDR3 sequence: CACDTAGPSSWDTRQMFF. The CDR3, as DNA: TGTGCCTGTGACACGGCGGGTCCGAGCTCCTGGGACACCCGACAGATGTTTTTC.

Ten or more counts support this clone. A read error likely explains why the TCRdb protein, taken from a much larger clone, differs from this DNA's translation at residue 16; the protein shown is translated from the DNA. This chain joins TRDV2 and TRDJ1, with D perhaps TRDD2 or TRDD3 (7 bases each). There are 18 residues in the CDR3. Germline loops: CDR1 GEAIGNYY, CDR2 EKD. CDR3 residues: CACDTPFLGGIDTDKPIF. In DNA form, the CDR3 reads TGTGCCTGTGACACTCCCTTCCTTGGGGGGATTGACACCGATAAACCCATCTTT.

This clone has just a few counts. With only one base between it and a far larger clone, this is likely a read error. Other DNA variants within this sample encode the same CDR3. The rearrangement uses TRDV2 and TRDJ2, with 7 nucleotides matching TRDD3. Germline CDR1 GEAIGNYY, CDR2 EKD. CDR3 size: 18 residues. The CDR3 coding sequence is TGTGCCTGTGACGCGGTGGGGGACCAAGGGCCGGAGACAGCGCAACTCTTCTTT. The encoded protein is CACDAVGDQGPETAQLFF.

This clone was detected many times. A read error is likely here: a far larger clone is one base away. The V and J genes are TRDV2 and TRDJ1; 10 bases are a match to TRDD3. Trimming took 3 bases from V and 2 from J; bases not matched to a gene: 20. The CDR3 is 20 amino acids. Per the germline V gene, CDR1 is GEAIGNYY and CDR2 is EKD. The CDR3 reads CACDAIPTPVLGDQTDKLIF. For the CDR3, the DNA is TGTGCCTGTGACGCGATTCCTACCCCGGTACTGGGGGATCAGACCGATAAACTCATCTTT.

This clone occurred many times. TCRdb's protein, taken from a much larger clone, differs from this DNA's translation at residue 7, likely owing to a read error; the protein displayed comes from the DNA. CDR3: CACDTPLLGGIDTDKLIF. The CDR3 DNA is TGTGCCTGTGACACTCCCCTCCTTGGGGGGATTGACACCGATAAACTCATCTTT. V gene TRDV2 combines with J gene TRDJ1; 7 positions agree with TRDD3. The CDR3 sequence is 18 residues long. The germline CDR1 and CDR2 sequences are GEAIGNYY and EKD. The ends lost 1 base at V and 0 bases at J; junction bases unmatched: 13.

There are a few counts of this clone. TCRdb's protein for this DNA is that of a much larger clone and differs from the translation at residue 13, likely a read error; the protein shown is the DNA translation. The V call is TRDV2, the J call TRDJ1, with TRDD3 identical over 7 bases. Losses at the gene ends were 0 bases for V and 3 bases for J; bases not matched to a gene: 15. CDR1 and CDR2 (germline): GEAIGNYY, EKD. This CDR3 contains 18 residues. The CDR3 reads CACDTVGGLGKYSDKLIF. CDR3 sequence (DNA): TGTGCCTGTGACACCGTCGGGGGATTGGGAAAGTACTCCGATAAACTCATCTTT.

Many counts were recorded for this clone. The TCRdb record carries a much larger clone's protein, which differs from this DNA's translation at residue 19; a read error is the likely cause, and the protein listed here is the DNA translation. This sequence joins TRDV2 and TRDJ1, with 10 nucleotides matching TRDD3. The CDR3 consists of 20 residues. The germline gives CDR1 GEAIGNYY, CDR2 EKD. Here the CDR3 DNA reads TGTGCCTGTGACACGATTCCTACCCCGGTACTGGGGGATCAGACCGATAAACTCACCTTT. This sequence encodes CACDTIPTPVLGDQTDKLTF.